This T cell receptor beta chain was retrieved from a study of T cell changes during pregnancy in multiple sclerosis. The length of the CDR3 is 15 residues. V shed 4 bases, J shed 2 bases, and the junction held 5 bases outside the gene matches. Looked up from germline, CDR1 is LNHDA and CDR2 is SQIVND (reference sequence). The data were produced by immunoSEQ multiplex PCR, yet TCRdb's version contains in-frame clones alone and is incomplete. The sample yields tens of thousands of clones, roughly 89% seen once. This clonotype was obtained from a female donor with multiple sclerosis, enrolled in a pregnancy study. The chain carries TRBV19 and TRBJ2-1, with 7 bases aligning to TRBD2. Specimen: CD8+ T cells from peripheral blood mononuclear cells, collected in the first trimester of pregnancy. CDR3 coding DNA: TGTGCCAGTAGTACCACTAGCGAACCCTACAATGAGCAGTTCTTC. Residues: CASSTTSEPYNEQFF.